The clone carrying this T cell receptor (beta chain) was found a few times. One entry per CDR3 protein, called by TCRdb with MiXCR from the RACE reads. The data show 150,000 to 200,000 distinct CDR3 sequences, about 14% seen once. Stated time point: patch test 1, 2 weeks after DPC sensitization. The treatment: therapeutic diphenylcyclopropenone sensitization with weekly scalp DPC. The entry originates in a study of human T cells and chemical hapten exposure. Study-wide background: Investigators sensitized about 2 cm by about 2 cm of upper inner arm skin with 2% DPC.

CDR1 is SQVTM and CDR2 is ANQGSEA in the germline V gene. Trimming shortened V by 4 bases and J by 2 bases, and 13 bases separated the two germline ends. CDR3 length: 14 residues. The sequences come from whole blood, collected in connection with sensitization to the hapten diphenylcyclopropenone (DPC). The TCR sequence derives from a woman between 25 and 40 years old with alopecia areata. Some clones in this sample may be carry-over from other donors' samples. The gene calls are TRBV29-1 and TRBJ2-3, with D unclear. The CDR3, as DNA: TGCAGCGTTGTAGGATGGCAGAACACAGATACGCAGTATTTT. Its protein product is CSVVGWQNTDTQYF.